The T cell receptor beta chain described here comes from a study of T cells after yellow fever vaccination. Points from the study as a whole: On re-exposure, the response was weaker but peaked faster, at day 5 versus 15. Reappearing after the booster were most of the clones from primary vaccination (around 95% CD4, around 90% CD8). Although most clonotypes did not, a small share appeared in both CD4 and CD8 compartments.

After removal of 4 bases from V and 5 bases from J, the junction contained 3 bases not matched to a gene. Germline assignment: CDR1 GTSNPN and CDR2 SVGIG (reference sequence). The CDR3 covers 12 residues. About this clonotype: The target antigen is unknown.

In making TCR cDNA, 5'RACE template switching added a universal primer site and UMIs to it. MiXCR, run by TCRdb on the 5' RACE reads, gives a single entry per CDR3 protein. The profile shows 160,000 or so distinct CDR3 sequences, less than 9% of them singletons. The starting material was CD4+ T cells sorted from PBMCs, obtained 5 to 6 days after the first yellow fever vaccination. This TCR derives from a man aged 18 to 29 who received the YFV17D yellow fever vaccine. The chain uses TRBV30 and TRBJ2-5, with 8 nucleotides matching TRBD1. In DNA form, the CDR3 reads TGTGCCTGGACAGGGGGCGATGAGACCCAGTACTTC. Translation: CAWTGGDETQYF. Based on the CDR3 plus reference TRBV30 and TRBJ2-5, the full variable domain is SQTIHQWPATLVQPVGSPLSLECTVEGTSNPNLYWYRQAAGRGLQLLFYSVGIGQISSEVPQNLSASRPQDRQFILSSKKLLLSDSGFYLCAWTGGDETQYFGPGTRLLVL.